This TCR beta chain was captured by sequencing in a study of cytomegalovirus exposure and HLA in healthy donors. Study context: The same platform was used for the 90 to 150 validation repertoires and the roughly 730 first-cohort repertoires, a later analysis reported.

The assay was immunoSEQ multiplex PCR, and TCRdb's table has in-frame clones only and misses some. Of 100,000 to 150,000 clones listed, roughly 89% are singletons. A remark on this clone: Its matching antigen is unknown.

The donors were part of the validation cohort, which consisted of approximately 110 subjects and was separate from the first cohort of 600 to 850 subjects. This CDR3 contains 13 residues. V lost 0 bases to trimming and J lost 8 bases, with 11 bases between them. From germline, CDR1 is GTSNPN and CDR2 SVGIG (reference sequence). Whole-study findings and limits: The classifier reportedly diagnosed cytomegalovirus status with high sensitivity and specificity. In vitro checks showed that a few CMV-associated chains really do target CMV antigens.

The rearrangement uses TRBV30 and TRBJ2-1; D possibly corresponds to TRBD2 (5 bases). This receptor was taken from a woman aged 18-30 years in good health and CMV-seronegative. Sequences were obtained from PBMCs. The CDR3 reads CAWSVTYGDEQFF. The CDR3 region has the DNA TGTGCCTGGAGTGTAACATACGGGGATGAGCAGTTCTTC.